The clone carrying this T cell receptor beta chain was counted only a few times. Its antigen is not known. Germline V gene lookup returns CDR1 SGHNT and CDR2 YYREEE (reference sequence). With 4 bases clipped from V and 0 bases from J, the junction kept 10 bases outside the gene matches. The CDR3 is 17 amino acids. In the PCR, 60 Vbeta and 13 Jbeta primers were used. Data came from immunoSEQ multiplex PCR; TCRdb stores just in-frame clones and leaves some out. The sample holds approximately 51,000 clones, 81% seen once. The data belong to a study of cytomegalovirus exposure and HLA in healthy donors. Findings and limits, study-wide: Analyses of presence and absence presupposed an approximately uniform sequencing depth across donors. TCR beta sequences reportedly predicted most subjects' HLA-A and HLA-B alleles accurately. Both high specificity and high sensitivity reportedly marked the classifier's diagnosis of cytomegalovirus status. The study designated about 180 TCR beta chains cytomegalovirus-associated.

The chain is built from TRBV5-4 and TRBJ2-3; 8 bases align to TRBD2. Sequences were obtained from PBMCs. The TCR originated in a boy aged 5 to 17 in good health and CMV-seropositive. CDR3 amino acids: CASSVHGGGFSTDTQYF. DNA of the CDR3: TGTGCCAGCAGCGTTCACGGGGGGGGATTTAGCACAGATACGCAGTATTTT.